This T cell receptor (beta chain) originates from a study of blood T cell repertoires in COVID-19. For the study at large: Italy, Spain and the United States were the sources of the convalescent and acute COVID-19 samples. The analysed material was cDNA or gDNA that came from T cells, B-cell-depleted T cells, or PBMCs.

In the source study's methods: Amplification from reference gene primers served as the basis for estimated nucleated cell counts. TCRdb keeps only in-frame clones here, not all; method: immunoSEQ multiplex PCR. From that table come the V and J calls and clone size; the DNA was used to work out D and trimming. The sample lists approximately 280,000 clones; over 75% were seen once. The table lists this clone with a few counts. Germline V gives CDR1 SGHRS, CDR2 YFSETQ. V was cut by 4 bases and J by 8 bases, with 18 bases left in between. The CDR3 covers 14 residues. This receptor was obtained from a woman in her 70s with acute or convalescent COVID-19. The chain couples TRBV5-1 to TRBJ1-1; D gene uncertain. The sample comprised peripheral blood. CDR3 sequence reads: CASSPVGESFEAFF. DNA for the CDR3: TGCGCCAGCAGCCCCGTCGGGGAATCGTTCGAAGCTTTCTTT.